This T cell receptor (beta chain) was obtained from a study of blood T cell repertoires in COVID-19. Libraries were prepared by immunoSEQ multiplex PCR; TCRdb keeps only in-frame clonotypes and omits some of them. The table records fewer than 250,000 clones, 85% to 90% of them present only once. Germline loops: CDR1 MNHEY, CDR2 SVGAGI. The CDR3 contains 14 residues. The J segment lost 6 bases and the V segment lost 4 bases, leaving 9 bases of the junction unmatched. It was within 2 weeks before study entry that exposed participants met a COVID-19 case. The sample taken for sequencing was PBMCs or T cells enriched from blood (not recorded which). This clonotype originated in a man between 45 and 60 years old who had been exposed to COVID-19. The J gene is TRBJ2-7, the V gene TRBV6-5; 7 bases line up with TRBD1. This CDR3 reads CASSFRDRAFEQYF. In DNA, the CDR3 is TGTGCCAGCAGTTTTCGCGACAGGGCTTTCGAGCAGTACTTC.